The rows below give T cell receptor beta chains drawn from one sample of a study of Ad26.COV2.S vaccination and SARS-CoV-2 variants. Assay used: immunoSEQ multiplex PCR; TCRdb lists only in-frame clones, some missing. The sample records about 400,000 clones, approximately 91% being singletons. The material was peripheral blood, obtained in a trial of Ad26.COV2.S vaccine versus placebo. Receptors were obtained from a person between 18 and 59 years old who received the Ad26.COV2.S COVID-19 vaccine or a placebo. CDR3s include the opening cysteine and the closing phenylalanine or tryptophan. D genes are given only for firm matches. Size is omitted from some rows. Given values are once, few, many or a class for expanded clones.

clone_size: NA
d_call: NA
v_call: TRBV9
j_call: TRBJ1-4
cdr3_nt: TGTGCCAGCAGCGCGAGTCACAGGGACACTAATGAAAAACTGTTTTTT
cdr3_aa: CASSASHRDTNEKLFF

clone_size: once
d_call: NA
v_call: TRBV5-1
j_call: TRBJ2-5
cdr3_nt: TGCGCCAGCAGCTCGTCCGGGGCGTACCAAGAGACCCAGTACTTC
cdr3_aa: CASSSSGAYQETQYF

clone_size: NA
d_call: TRBD2
v_call: TRBV18
j_call: TRBJ2-5
cdr3_nt: TGTGCCAGCTCACCGGTAGCGGGGACCGAAGAGACCCAGTACTTC
cdr3_aa: CASSPVAGTEETQYF

clone_size: NA
d_call: NA
v_call: TRBV7-9
j_call: TRBJ1-2
cdr3_nt: TGTGCCAGCAGCTTAGGGCAGGGTCATGGCTACACCTTC
cdr3_aa: CASSLGQGHGYTF

clone_size: NA
d_call: NA
v_call: TRBV5-4
j_call: TRBJ1-2
cdr3_nt: TGTGCCAGCAGCAGACAGACCCTCGAGGGCTACACCTTC
cdr3_aa: CASSRQTLEGYTF

clone_size: NA
d_call: NA
v_call: TRBV7-9
j_call: TRBJ1-2
cdr3_nt: TGTGCCAGCAGCTTAATTCAGGCCCGTGGCTACACCTTC
cdr3_aa: CASSLIQARGYTF

clone_size: NA
d_call: NA
v_call: TRBV7-9
j_call: TRBJ1-3
cdr3_nt: TGTGCCAGCAGCTTAGTTCCCGGAAACACCATATATTTT
cdr3_aa: CASSLVPGNTIYF

clone_size: few
d_call: NA
v_call: TRBV18
j_call: TRBJ1-6
cdr3_nt: TGTGCCAGCTCACCAGCCCAGGGGTCTTATAATTCACCCCTCCACTTT
cdr3_aa: CASSPAQGSYNSPLHF

clone_size: NA
d_call: TRBD1
v_call: TRBV2
j_call: TRBJ1-6
cdr3_nt: TGTGCCAGCAGTGAAACCCCGGACAGGGTTTTTTCACCCCTCCACTTT
cdr3_aa: CASSETPDRVFSPLHF

clone_size: NA
d_call: NA
v_call: TRBV18
j_call: TRBJ2-7
cdr3_nt: TGTGCCAGCTCACCAAGGACGCCAGCTCTCGAGCAGTACTTC
cdr3_aa: CASSPRTPALEQYF

clone_size: few
d_call: NA
v_call: TRBV4-3
j_call: TRBJ2-2
cdr3_nt: TGCGCCAGCAGCCAAGTGGCGGCCGCACGGGACCCCGGGGAGCTGTTTTTT
cdr3_aa: CASSQVAAARDPGELFF

clone_size: NA
d_call: TRBD2
v_call: TRBV2
j_call: TRBJ2-4
cdr3_nt: TGTGCCAGCACTCAGCGGGGGGCGCCGGAAAACATTCAGTACTTC
cdr3_aa: CASTQRGAPENIQYF

clone_size: NA
d_call: NA
v_call: TRBV19
j_call: TRBJ1-5
cdr3_nt: TGTGCCAGTTCCGGGGCCCATCTGCAGCCCCAGCATTTT
cdr3_aa: CASSGAHLQPQHF

clone_size: NA
d_call: NA
v_call: TRBV6-5
j_call: TRBJ2-2
cdr3_nt: TGTGCCAGCACCGGAGTCGAGCTGTTTTTT
cdr3_aa: CASTGVELFF

clone_size: NA
d_call: NA
v_call: TRBV11-2
j_call: TRBJ1-2
cdr3_nt: TGTGCCAGCAGCTCCCTATCAGGGGCAAGCTATGGCTACACCTTC
cdr3_aa: CASSSLSGASYGYTF

clone_size: NA
d_call: TRBD2
v_call: TRBV6-5
j_call: TRBJ2-1
cdr3_nt: TGTGCCAGCAGACCGGGACTAGCGGGCAATGAGCAGTTCTTC
cdr3_aa: CASRPGLAGNEQFF

clone_size: NA
d_call: TRBD2
v_call: TRBV3-1/TRBV3-2
j_call: TRBJ2-1
cdr3_nt: TGTGCCAGCAGCCAACTAACCGGGACTAGCGGATTTCGCCCCGCCGGGCAGTTCTTC
cdr3_aa: CASSQLTGTSGFRPAGQFF

clone_size: NA
d_call: TRBD2
v_call: TRBV30
j_call: TRBJ2-2
cdr3_nt: TGTGCCTGGAGTACCTCTGGTAGCGGGGTAAGGGAGCTGTTTTTT
cdr3_aa: CAWSTSGSGVRELFF

clone_size: NA
d_call: NA
v_call: TRBV4-1
j_call: TRBJ2-3
cdr3_nt: TGCGCCAGCAGCCAAGAAGGGGTTACAGATACGCAGTATTTT
cdr3_aa: CASSQEGVTDTQYF

clone_size: once
d_call: NA
v_call: TRBV6-1
j_call: TRBJ1-2
cdr3_nt: TGTGCCAGCAGTGATGTCCCGCTCGGGCGCTCCTATGGCTACACCTTC
cdr3_aa: CASSDVPLGRSYGYTF

clone_size: NA
d_call: NA
v_call: TRBV5-1
j_call: TRBJ2-5
cdr3_nt: TGCGCCAGCAGCTTGGATGGGCAGACCCAGTACTTC
cdr3_aa: CASSLDGQTQYF

clone_size: few
d_call: NA
v_call: TRBV7-2
j_call: TRBJ1-2
cdr3_nt: TGTGCCAGCACCTTAGGAAAGTCGATGGGAGGCTACACCTTC
cdr3_aa: CASTLGKSMGGYTF

clone_size: NA
d_call: NA
v_call: TRBV29-1
j_call: TRBJ2-1
cdr3_nt: TGCAGCGTGGATGCCGGGACCAACAAAGCCAATGAGCAGTTCTTC
cdr3_aa: CSVDAGTNKANEQFF

clone_size: NA
d_call: TRBD2
v_call: TRBV13
j_call: TRBJ2-4
cdr3_nt: TGTGCCAGCAGCGCCCGGACTAGCGGGGTGGACATTCAGTACTTC
cdr3_aa: CASSARTSGVDIQYF

clone_size: NA
d_call: TRBD1
v_call: TRBV18
j_call: TRBJ1-4
cdr3_nt: TGTGCCAGCTCACTCGGGACAGCCAATAATGAAAAACTGTTTTTT
cdr3_aa: CASSLGTANNEKLFF

clone_size: NA
d_call: TRBD1
v_call: TRBV10-3
j_call: TRBJ1-2
cdr3_nt: TGTGCCATCAGTGAGTCGTTAGGGACAGCCTATGGCTACACCTTC
cdr3_aa: CAISESLGTAYGYTF

clone_size: NA
d_call: NA
v_call: TRBV2
j_call: TRBJ2-1
cdr3_nt: TGTGCCAGCAGTGAAATTTGGGGTCCAGGGGCCAATGAGCAGTTCTTC
cdr3_aa: CASSEIWGPGANEQFF

clone_size: NA
d_call: NA
v_call: TRBV30
j_call: TRBJ2-5
cdr3_nt: TGTGCCGGCAGGGAGGGGGGGGAGACCCAGTACTTC
cdr3_aa: CAGREGGETQYF

clone_size: NA
d_call: TRBD2
v_call: TRBV7-9
j_call: TRBJ2-1
cdr3_nt: TGTGCCAGTATAGCGGGGGTCGTCTACAATGAGCAGTTCTTC
cdr3_aa: CASIAGVVYNEQFF